These 20 T cell receptor beta chains originate from one sample sequenced in a study of T-cell reconstitution after alpha-beta-depleted transplantation in children. Unique molecular identifiers tagged the TCRbeta library. TCRdb ran MiXCR on the PCR reads and lists one entry per CDR3 protein. The table records 500,000 to 650,000 distinct CDR3 sequences, about 10% of them present only once. The specimen was PBMCs, mostly from graft donor cells, collected 180 days after TCRalphabeta/CD19-depleted stem cell transplant. All receptors derive from a female patient aged 2-9 years who had a stem cell transplant for aplastic anemia, so the T cells may come from the graft donor.

This clonotype was detected many times. The chain recombines TRBV9 with TRBJ2-7; D gene unclear. The V gene's germline CDR1 is SGDLS and CDR2 YYNGEE. Trimming pared 5 bases from V and 4 bases from J, leaving 22 bases between. The CDR3 is 16 amino acids. The CDR3 loop is CASSTGSTLYLYEQYV. CDR3 coding DNA: TGTGCCAGCAGTACTGGGTCGACACTTTACTTATACGAGCAGTACGTC.

The chain employs TRBV7-6 and TRBJ2-5, with 10 bases matching TRBD2. V shed 4 bases, J shed 2 bases, and the junction held 4 bases outside the gene matches. This CDR3 comprises 15 residues. Per germline, CDR1 SGHVS and CDR2 FNYEAQ. The CDR3: CASSWTSGAQETQYF. CDR3 nucleotides: TGTGCCAGCAGCTGGACTAGCGGAGCTCAAGAGACCCAGTACTTC.

The chain is built from TRBV28 and TRBJ1-1; 7 bases align to TRBD1. Germline-derived CDR1 and CDR2 are MDHEN and SYDVKM. With V trimmed by 3 bases and J by 0 bases, 4 bases remained unmatched. CDR3 length equals 15 residues. CDR3 amino acids: CASSFSGTVNTEAFF. CDR3 bases: TGTGCCAGCAGTTTCTCCGGGACAGTGAACACTGAAGCTTTCTTT.

The table lists this clonotype with many counts. One junction end does not reproduce the germline sequence, and a read error may be involved. The chain couples TRBV20-1 to TRBJ2-7, with a possible D match to TRBD2 (5 bases). CDR1 is DFQATT, CDR2 SNEGSKA, per germline (reference sequence). This CDR3 has 14 residues. Here the CDR3 DNA reads TGCAGAGCTACATTGCGGGCCGACGGATGGGAGCAGTACTTC. The encoded protein is CRATLRADGWEQYF.

This chain links TRBV11-1 with TRBJ1-3; 8 bases align to TRBD1. The trim removed 5 bases at V and 4 bases at J, leaving 16 bases unmatched. Germline-derived CDR1 and CDR2 are SGHAT and FQDESV (reference sequence). The CDR3 sequence is 18 residues long. The CDR3 protein is CASSPLGEDRADGNTIYF. Written as DNA, the CDR3 is TGTGCCAGCAGCCCACTTGGTGAGGACAGGGCTGACGGAAACACCATATATTTT.

This clonotype appeared many times. This chain uses TRBV7-8 with TRBJ2-1; D is perhaps TRBD2 (7 bases). The CDR3 sequence is 16 residues long. In germline, CDR1 is SGHVS, CDR2 FQNEAQ. The V and J ends lost 4 bases and 4 bases respectively, with 17 bases between them. CDR3 bases: TGTGCCAGCAGCTACCTGGGAAGGGGGGGTTACAATGAGCAGTTCTTC. This encodes CASSYLGRGGYNEQFF.

V usage is TRBV18 and J usage is TRBJ1-1; D gene unclear. Germline V gives CDR1 KGHSH, CDR2 LQKENI. V was pared by 3 bases and J by 0 bases, with 14 bases between. The CDR3 is made up of 16 amino acids. In nucleotides, the CDR3 is TGTGCCAGCTCACCGTACGGACGGCAGGTGAACACTGAAGCTTTCTTT. It codes for CASSPYGRQVNTEAFF.

This clonotype was observed a handful of times. This chain connects TRBV28 to TRBJ2-2; 11 positions agree with TRBD1. CDR3 size: 19 residues. V gave up 5 bases and J gave up 0 bases; unmatched junction bases: 11. Germline values: CDR1 MDHEN, CDR2 SYDVKM. The CDR3 DNA is TGTGCCAGCAGTAGGGGACAGGGGGGGAACTACGCGAACACCGGGGAGCTGTTTTTT. Its translation: CASSRGQGGNYANTGELFF.

This clonotype has just a few counts. The V and J genes are TRBV20-1 and TRBJ2-6; D remains unclear. Germline V gene lookup returns CDR1 DFQATT and CDR2 SNEGSKA (reference sequence). V was clipped by 2 bases and J by 4 bases, with 6 bases between them. The CDR3 is made up of 13 amino acids. CDR3 in amino acids: CSARHGGANVLTF. The CDR3 region has the DNA TGCAGTGCTAGACATGGGGGGGCCAACGTCCTGACTTTC.

The chain links TRBV12-3 or TRBV12-4 to TRBJ2-2, with a possible D match to TRBD2 (6 bases). The CDR3 has 17 amino acids. Trimming pared 6 bases from V and 0 bases from J, leaving 17 bases between. Written as DNA, the CDR3 is TGTGCCAGCAGCCAGCTTACTAGCCTATCGAACACCGGGGAGCTGTTTTTT. Translated: CASSQLTSLSNTGELFF.

CDR3 bases: TGTGCCAGCAGTGAACCGGACACGCAAGAGACCCAGTACTTC. Translated, it gives CASSEPDTQETQYF. This sequence joins TRBV25-1 and TRBJ2-5; weak D call: TRBD1 (5 bases). CDR3 size: 14 residues. V gave up 2 bases and J gave up 2 bases, with 9 bases separating them. From germline, CDR1 is MGHDK and CDR2 SYGVNS.

V gene TRBV5-1 combines with J gene TRBJ1-2; 11 bases map to TRBD1. After removal of 7 bases from V and 7 bases from J, the junction contained 3 bases not matched to a gene. Germline V gene sequence: CDR1 SGHRS, CDR2 YFSETQ. The CDR3 spans 12 residues. CDR3 sequence (DNA): TGCGCCAGCGGACAGGGGGCGCGTGGCTACACCTTC. Amino acid sequence: CASGQGARGYTF. The variable domain in full, completed from reference TRBV5-1 and TRBJ1-2, reads KAGVTQTPRYLIKTRGQQVTLSCSPISGHRSVSWYQQTPGQGLQFLFEYFSETQRNKGNFPGRFSGRQFSNSRSEMNVSTLELGDSALYLCASGQGARGYTFGSGTRLTVV.

The rearrangement joins TRBV6-2 or TRBV6-3 to TRBJ2-5, with D perhaps TRBD2 (5 bases). Germline V CDR1 and CDR2: MNHEY, SVGEGT. The CDR3 has 14 residues. The V and J ends lost 6 bases and 2 bases respectively, with 13 bases between them. The CDR3 nucleotides are TGTGCCAGCAGCAAAGGACTGGTACAAGAGACCCAGTACTTC. It translates to CASSKGLVQETQYF.

This clonotype was recorded many times. The V gene is TRBV5-6, the J gene TRBJ1-1; D remains unclear. V lost 3 bases and J lost 5, with 8 bases in between. Germline CDR1 is SGHDT and CDR2 is YYEEEE. The CDR3 extends over 12 amino acids. CDR3 amino acids: CASSSPGTEAFF. The CDR3 nucleotides read TGTGCCAGCAGCTCCCCGGGGACTGAAGCTTTCTTT.

This chain joins TRBV5-1 and TRBJ2-7; the D gene is possibly TRBD1 (7 bases). The CDR3 loop spans 15 amino acids. Between the trimmed V and J ends, which lost 6 bases and 4 bases, there was a span of 20 bases. CDR1 is SGHRS, CDR2 YFSETQ, per germline. The CDR3 coding sequence is TGCGCCAGCACCATGCGGGACAGTTGGGGTTACGAGCAGTACGTC. This gives the protein CASTMRDSWGYEQYV.

This clonotype was recorded many times. The chain has TRBV12-3 or TRBV12-4 and TRBJ1-2, with D perhaps matching TRBD1 (5 bases). V was pared by 3 bases and J by 3 bases, with 8 bases between. CDR3 length: 13 amino acids. CDR3 residues: CASSLWGDYGYTF. Here the CDR3 DNA reads TGTGCCAGCAGTTTGTGGGGGGACTATGGCTACACCTTC.

This clonotype was seen a handful of times. This chain connects TRBV27 to TRBJ1-2, with a weak D call TRBD1 (6 bases). The CDR3 extends over 14 amino acids. V lost 6 bases and J 3 bases, leaving 14 bases between the germline ends. Germline V gene sequence: CDR1 MNHEY, CDR2 SMNVEV (reference sequence). The CDR3 nucleotides are TGTGCCAGCAGCACTACTGGACAGTACTATGGCTACACCTTC. Amino acids: CASSTTGQYYGYTF.

The chain links TRBV5-1 to TRBJ2-1; 7 bases agree with TRBD2. The ends lost 1 base at V and 6 bases at J; junction bases unmatched: 4. CDR1 SGHRS and CDR2 YFSETQ come from the germline V gene. The CDR3 runs 14 residues. In nucleotides, the CDR3 is TGCGCCAGCAGCTTGATAGCTAGCGGCAATGAGCAGTTCTTC. Its translation is CASSLIASGNEQFF.

In its sample, this clonotype was seen a few times. This chain connects TRBV5-5 to TRBJ1-1, with 7 bases identical to TRBD1. The CDR3 is 12 residues long. V lost 4 bases to trimming and J lost 11 bases; unmatched junction nucleotides: 8. Looked up from germline, CDR1 is SGHKS and CDR2 is YYEKEE (reference sequence). CDR3 protein: CASSGEGAGAFF. Here the CDR3 DNA reads TGTGCCAGCAGCGGAGAGGGGGCTGGTGCTTTCTTT.

Worth noting for this clonotype: Its ends do not fully match the called genes, so a read error is possible. V usage is TRBV20-1 and J usage is TRBJ2-1; tentatively, D is TRBD2 (6 bases). Germline values: CDR1 DFQATT, CDR2 SNEGSKA (reference sequence). This CDR3 is built from 13 residues. As DNA, the CDR3 is TGCAGCGCTATGAAAATTCTAGCGAATGAGCAGTTCTTC. It specifies CSAMKILANEQFF.